Listed below are T cell receptor beta chains from one sample, sequenced in a study of T cell responses to AZD1222 COVID-19 vaccine. Repertoires were generated with immunoSEQ multiplex PCR, while TCRdb's copy carries only in-frame clones and drops some. The repertoire consists of about 120,000 clones, with around 92% occurring once and the leading ten covering around 15%. The sequences come from peripheral blood, collected on day 0 of AZD1222 vaccination. The receptors shown here come from an adult in good health. The CDR3 runs from the conserved cysteine through the conserved F or W. D genes are given only for firm matches. The listing skips clone size in some rows; elsewhere it reads once, few, many or a size class.

D gene: -; V gene: TRBV10-2; clone size: -; J gene: TRBJ1-1; CDR3 DNA: TGCGCCAGCAGTGACCCCACGGAGGGTTTGAACACTGAAGCTTTCTTT; CDR3 protein: CASSDPTEGLNTEAFF
D gene: -; V gene: TRBV30; clone size: -; J gene: TRBJ1-4; CDR3 DNA: TGTGCCTGGGGTGGGGCGGGTGAAAAACTGTTTTTT; CDR3 protein: CAWGGAGEKLFF
D gene: -; V gene: TRBV4-3; clone size: -; J gene: TRBJ2-2; CDR3 DNA: TGCGCCAGCAGCCAAGACCCGAGGAGCCGCGGGGAGCTGTTTTTT; CDR3 protein: CASSQDPRSRGELFF
D gene: -; V gene: TRBV2; clone size: -; J gene: TRBJ2-7; CDR3 DNA: TGTGCCAGCACCGACTTAGTTGAACGTCCCTACGAGCAGTACTTC; CDR3 protein: CASTDLVERPYEQYF
D gene: -; V gene: TRBV14; clone size: -; J gene: TRBJ2-2; CDR3 DNA: TGTGCCAGCAGCCAAGAACTCCTCCCCGGGGAGCTGTTTTTT; CDR3 protein: CASSQELLPGELFF
D gene: -; V gene: TRBV18; clone size: -; J gene: TRBJ2-3; CDR3 DNA: TGTGCCAGCTCACCCGTGACTAGAGGCACAGATACGCAGTATTTT; CDR3 protein: CASSPVTRGTDTQYF
D gene: TRBD1; V gene: TRBV19; clone size: once; J gene: TRBJ2-7; CDR3 DNA: TGTGCCAGTGGGGAGACAGGGACCGAGCAGTACTTC; CDR3 protein: CASGETGTEQYF
D gene: TRBD1; V gene: TRBV15; clone size: -; J gene: TRBJ2-7; CDR3 DNA: TGTGCCACCAGCAGAGTCAGGGGGTACGAGCAGTACTTC; CDR3 protein: CATSRVRGYEQYF
D gene: -; V gene: TRBV5-1; clone size: -; J gene: TRBJ2-1; CDR3 DNA: TGCGCCAGCAGCTTGGAAAGGGGCCGAGAGCAGTTCTTC; CDR3 protein: CASSLERGREQFF
D gene: TRBD1; V gene: TRBV5-1; clone size: -; J gene: TRBJ1-4; CDR3 DNA: TGCGCCAGCAGCTTGGTTGGACAGGGTAATGAAAAACTGTTTTTT; CDR3 protein: CASSLVGQGNEKLFF
D gene: TRBD1; V gene: TRBV27; clone size: -; J gene: TRBJ1-5; CDR3 DNA: TGTGCCAGCAGTTTGGCAGGGGGCGTCAATCAGCCCCAGCATTTT; CDR3 protein: CASSLAGGVNQPQHF
D gene: -; V gene: TRBV12-3/TRBV12-4; clone size: few; J gene: TRBJ1-2; CDR3 DNA: TGTGCCAGCCGGCGGGGGCGCGACTATGGCTACACCTTC; CDR3 protein: CASRRGRDYGYTF
D gene: TRBD2; V gene: TRBV5-1; clone size: once; J gene: TRBJ2-5; CDR3 DNA: TGCGCCAGCAGGCGGGAGGGCTGGGAGACCCAGTACTTC; CDR3 protein: CASRREGWETQYF
D gene: -; V gene: TRBV12-3/TRBV12-4; clone size: -; J gene: TRBJ1-1; CDR3 DNA: TGTGCCAGCAGTTTGACGGAGAACACTGAAGCTTTCTTT; CDR3 protein: CASSLTENTEAFF
D gene: -; V gene: TRBV6-6; clone size: -; J gene: TRBJ1-5; CDR3 DNA: TGTGCCAGCAGTCCGGGCCGGAAGGGCAATCAGCCCCAGCATTTT; CDR3 protein: CASSPGRKGNQPQHF
D gene: -; V gene: TRBV7-9; clone size: -; J gene: TRBJ1-5; CDR3 DNA: TGTGCCAGCGGAGAGGGATATCAGCCCCAGCATTTT; CDR3 protein: CASGEGYQPQHF
D gene: -; V gene: TRBV28; clone size: -; J gene: TRBJ2-5; CDR3 DNA: TGTGCCAGCACGTCGGGGCGAGAGACCCAGTACTTC; CDR3 protein: CASTSGRETQYF